The 16 T cell receptor beta chains listed next were all sequenced from one sample in a study of T cells in Graves' hyperthyroidism and ophthalmopathy. The investigators amplified TCR beta CDR3 regions from RNA transcripts. The primer set for the first-round RT-PCR of the TCR CDR3 was HTBI. TCRdb re-called the multiplex PCR reads with MiXCR, one entry per CDR3 protein. Found here are some 370,000 distinct CDR3 sequences, about a sixth of them singletons; the top ten hold 30% to 35%. The specimen was blood. All receptors come from a woman aged 25 to 45 with Graves' hyperthyroidism that later progressed to Graves' ophthalmopathy.

This clonotype was counted many times. The CDR3 is CASSLRTAYNEQFF. In DNA form, the CDR3 reads TGTGCCAGCAGCTTAAGGACAGCCTACAATGAGCAGTTCTTC. The chain is built from TRBV7-9 and TRBJ2-1; TRBD1 is a possible D gene (6 bases). Germline CDR1 is SEHNR and CDR2 is FQNEAQ (reference sequence). Between the trimmed V and J ends, which lost 2 bases and 2 bases, there was a span of 7 bases. This CDR3 spans 14 amino acids.

This clonotype appeared a few times. CDR3 in amino acids: CASSYPRGAWNQPQHF. CDR3 DNA sequence: TGTGCCAGCAGTTACCCCCGGGGGGCTTGGAATCAGCCCCAGCATTTT. The V call is TRBV27, the J call TRBJ1-5; possibly TRBD1 for D (6 bases). V lost 4 bases, J lost 4 bases, and 17 bases lay in between. The germline CDR1 and CDR2 sequences are MNHEY and SMNVEV (reference sequence). This CDR3 region has 16 residues.

This clonotype was seen more than once but under ten times. This may be a read error: a much more frequent sequence differs by one nucleotide. The chain recombines TRBV27 with TRBJ2-1; 12 nucleotides agree with TRBD1. The CDR3 extends over 14 amino acids. J lost 9 bases, V lost 8 bases, and 8 bases had no gene match. Germline CDR1 and CDR2: MNHEY and SMNVEV (reference sequence). In nucleotides, the CDR3 is TGTGCCAGCGGGGACAGGGGGCCGTTTGTTGAGCAGTTCTTC. Translated, it gives CASGDRGPFVEQFF.

This sequence joins TRBV7-2 and TRBJ2-1, with TRBD2 as a possible D gene (5 bases). The germline V gene has CDR1 SGHTA and CDR2 FQGNSA. Trimming took 8 bases from V and 1 from J, leaving 12 bases between them. CDR3 length: 14 amino acids. The CDR3 loop reads CASVDEGSYNEQFF. The DNA for the CDR3 is TGTGCCAGCGTTGACGAGGGTTCCTACAATGAGCAGTTCTTC.

Remarks on this clonotype: One end of the junction varies from germline; a read error may be responsible. This chain links TRBV27 with TRBJ1-1, with D perhaps matching TRBD1 (6 bases). Per germline, CDR1 MNHEY and CDR2 SMNVEV (reference sequence). This CDR3 spans 13 amino acids. The DNA for the CDR3 is TGTGCCAGCAGCCGGACAGTGAACGCTGAAGCTTTCTTT. Protein product: CASSRTVNAEAFF.

This clonotype has a handful of counts. With a much larger clone just one base away, this may be a read error. The rearrangement links TRBV12-3 or TRBV12-4 to TRBJ2-7, with D hard to call. There are 10 residues in the CDR3. V was cut by 10 bases and J by 4 bases, with 8 bases left in between. The CDR3 spells CANRFYEQYF. The CDR3 region has the DNA TGTGCCAACCGTTTTTACGAGCAGTACTTC.

This clonotype has a count of ten or more. The gene calls are TRBV2 and TRBJ2-7; TRBD1 matches at 12 bases. The germline V gene encodes CDR1 SNHLY and CDR2 FYNNEI. V lost 3 bases, J lost 4 bases, and 7 bases stayed unmatched. This CDR3 region has 16 residues. The CDR3 here is CASSERGQGAKYEQYF. CDR3 nucleotides: TGTGCCAGCAGTGAGAGGGGACAGGGGGCGAAGTACGAGCAGTACTTC.

This clonotype has a count of ten or more. CDR3 coding DNA: TGTGCCAGCAGCCAATCAAAGGAGGGGACAGGGTCTAGCAATCAGCCCCAGCATTTT. Encoded protein: CASSQSKEGTGSSNQPQHF. The chain joins TRBV28 to TRBJ1-5; TRBD1 matches at 9 bases. V dropped 6 bases and J dropped 0; count of bases not matched to a gene: 15. CDR3 size: 19 residues. Germline loops: CDR1 MDHEN, CDR2 SYDVKM.

The chain is built from TRBV11-2 and TRBJ2-3; 11 nucleotides agree with TRBD2. Trimming cost V 5 bases and J 2 bases; bases outside gene matches: 9. The length of the CDR3 is 17 residues. CDR1 is SGHAT and CDR2 is FQNNGV in the germline V gene. CDR3 region: CASSKLPGLAVTDTQYF. The CDR3 DNA reads as TGTGCCAGCAGCAAGCTGCCGGGACTAGCGGTCACAGATACGCAGTATTTT.

This clonotype was counted at least ten times. The chain carries TRBV12-3 or TRBV12-4 and TRBJ2-2; 10 nucleotides line up with TRBD2. This CDR3 is 15 amino acids long. V dropped 6 bases and J dropped 5; count of bases not matched to a gene: 6. The CDR3, as DNA: TGTGCCAGCAGCACCGGACTAGCGGTGACCGGGGAGCTGTTTTTT. It is translated as CASSTGLAVTGELFF.

This clonotype has at least ten counts. The J gene is TRBJ2-1, the V gene TRBV19; 12 bases fit TRBD2. CDR3 length: 17 residues. J gave up 8 bases and V 6 bases, and 14 bases lay outside the gene matches. The V gene's germline CDR1 is LNHDA and CDR2 SQIVND (reference sequence). CDR3 DNA sequence: TGTGCCAGTAGACGGACTAGCGGGACACTCTCGGGCCATGAGCAGTTCTTC. As protein: CASRRTSGTLSGHEQFF.

This clonotype was found many times. V gene TRBV7-9 combines with J gene TRBJ1-4; maybe TRBD1 (5 bases). The CDR3 extends over 20 amino acids. Trimming removed 5 bases from V and 1 base from J, with 26 bases in between. Germline V lookup: CDR1 SEHNR, CDR2 FQNEAQ (reference sequence). For the CDR3, the DNA is TGTGCCAGCAGCCCACCCTCGGGGGATTCGTACGTGGTAACTAATGAAAAACTGTTTTTT. The encoded protein is CASSPPSGDSYVVTNEKLFF.

The table lists this clonotype with many counts. The V and J genes are TRBV12-3 or TRBV12-4 and TRBJ1-1; D gene uncertain. The V end lost 3 bases, the J end lost 0 bases, and 14 bases lay between the germline ends. This CDR3 spans 16 amino acids. This CDR3 is CASSFGGLVMNTEAFF. In DNA form, the CDR3 reads TGTGCCAGCAGTTTTGGTGGGCTCGTTATGAACACTGAAGCTTTCTTT.

This clonotype was seen repeatedly, ten times or more. The V and J genes are TRBV28 and TRBJ2-7; the D call may be TRBD1 or TRBD2 (5 bases each). The CDR3 spans 17 residues. Trimming stripped 4 bases from V and 3 bases from J, with 22 bases between. The germline gives CDR1 MDHEN, CDR2 SYDVKM. CDR3 bases: TGTGCCAGCAGTTCGTTAGCCCTCCGGGACCCCGACTACGAGCAGTACTTC. It yields the protein CASSSLALRDPDYEQYF.

The chain recombines TRBV19 with TRBJ1-5; 7 bases match TRBD1. The germline V gene encodes CDR1 LNHDA and CDR2 SQIVND (reference sequence). CDR3 size: 15 residues. V trimming: 11 bases; J trimming: 0 bases; junction bases outside the gene matches: 10. The CDR3 DNA is TGTGCCGGCCGGGACAGCCATTATAGCAATCAGCCCCAGCATTTT. Translation: CAGRDSHYSNQPQHF.

Many counts were recorded for this clonotype. The rearrangement uses TRBV20-1 and TRBJ1-4; 7 positions agree with TRBD1. Trimming removed 0 bases from V and 4 bases from J; junction bases left unmatched: 8. CDR3 size: 16 residues. CDR1 and CDR2 from the germline V gene are DFQATT and SNEGSKA (reference sequence). This CDR3 reads CSARDSWGQINEKLFF. The CDR3 region has the DNA TGCAGTGCTAGAGATTCTTGGGGACAGATTAATGAAAAACTGTTTTTT.